The source of this T cell receptor (beta chain) is a study of patients and donors after allogeneic stem cell transplantation. There are many counts of this clonotype. The germline V gene has CDR1 DFQATT and CDR2 SNEGSKA (reference sequence). Trimming removed 0 bases from V and 6 bases from J, with 9 bases in between. This CDR3 comprises 13 residues. TCRdb ran MiXCR on the RT-PCR reads and lists one entry per CDR3 protein. The table lists hundreds of thousands of distinct CDR3 sequences, 16% of them singletons. The sequence came from a human donor who was either an allogeneic HSCT recipient or a stem cell or donor lymphocyte infusion donor (not recorded which). It is not recorded whose cells these are; they may come from a transplant donor. The chain combines TRBV20-1 with TRBJ1-3; D is undetermined. Material: blood, either unsorted or a sorted T cell fraction (not recorded which). The CDR3 reads CSAREAPVNTIYF. For the CDR3, the DNA is TGCAGTGCTAGAGAGGCACCTGTAAACACCATATATTTT.